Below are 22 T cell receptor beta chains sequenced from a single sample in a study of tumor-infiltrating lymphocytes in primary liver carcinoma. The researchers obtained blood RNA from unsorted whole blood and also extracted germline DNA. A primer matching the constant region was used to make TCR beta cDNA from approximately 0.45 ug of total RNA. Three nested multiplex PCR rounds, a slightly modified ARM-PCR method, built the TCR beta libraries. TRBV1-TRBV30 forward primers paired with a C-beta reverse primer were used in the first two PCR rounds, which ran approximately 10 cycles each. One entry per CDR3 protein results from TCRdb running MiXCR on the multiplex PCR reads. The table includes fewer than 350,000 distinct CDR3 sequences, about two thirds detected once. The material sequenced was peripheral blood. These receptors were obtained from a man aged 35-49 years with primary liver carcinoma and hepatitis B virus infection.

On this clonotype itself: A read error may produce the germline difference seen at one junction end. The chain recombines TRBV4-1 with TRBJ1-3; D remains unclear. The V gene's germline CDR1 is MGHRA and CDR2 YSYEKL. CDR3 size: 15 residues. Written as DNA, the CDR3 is TGCGCCAGCAGCCAAGTCCGTGGCTCTGGAAACACCATACATTTC. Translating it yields CASSQVRGSGNTIHF.

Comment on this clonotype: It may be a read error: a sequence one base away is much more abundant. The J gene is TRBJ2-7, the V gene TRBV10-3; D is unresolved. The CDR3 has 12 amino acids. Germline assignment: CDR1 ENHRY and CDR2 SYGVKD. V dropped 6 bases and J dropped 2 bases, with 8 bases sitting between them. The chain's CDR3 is CAIRNSPYEQYF. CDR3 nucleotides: TGTGCCATCAGGAACAGTCCCTACGAGCAGTACTTC.

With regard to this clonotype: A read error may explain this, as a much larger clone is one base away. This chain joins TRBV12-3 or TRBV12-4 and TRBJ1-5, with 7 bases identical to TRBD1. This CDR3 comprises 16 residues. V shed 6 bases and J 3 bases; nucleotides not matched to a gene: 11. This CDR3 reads CASSQWLGGNNQPQHF. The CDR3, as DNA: TGTGCCAGCAGCCAATGGCTAGGGGGCAACAATCAGCCCCAGCATTTT.

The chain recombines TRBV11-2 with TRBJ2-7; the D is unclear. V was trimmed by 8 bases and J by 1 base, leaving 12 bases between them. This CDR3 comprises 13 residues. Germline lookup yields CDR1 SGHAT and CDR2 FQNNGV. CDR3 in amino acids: CASLGPISYEQYF. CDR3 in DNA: TGTGCCAGCTTAGGTCCTATATCCTACGAGCAGTACTTC.

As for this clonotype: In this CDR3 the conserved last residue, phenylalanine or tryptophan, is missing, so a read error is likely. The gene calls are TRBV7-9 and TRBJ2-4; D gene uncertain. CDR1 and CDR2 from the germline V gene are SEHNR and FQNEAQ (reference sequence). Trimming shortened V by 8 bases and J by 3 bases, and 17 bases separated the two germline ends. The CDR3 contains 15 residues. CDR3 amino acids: CASGRNSLGKNIQYL. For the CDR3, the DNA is TGTGCCAGCGGCCGGAACTCCTTGGGCAAAAACATTCAGTACCTC.

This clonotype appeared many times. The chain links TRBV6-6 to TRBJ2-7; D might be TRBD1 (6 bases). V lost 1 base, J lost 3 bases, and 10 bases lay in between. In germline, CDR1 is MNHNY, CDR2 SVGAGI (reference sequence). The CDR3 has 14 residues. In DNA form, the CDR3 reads TGTGCCAGCAGTTACTTGGGGGACATCTACGAGCAGTACTTC. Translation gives CASSYLGDIYEQYF.

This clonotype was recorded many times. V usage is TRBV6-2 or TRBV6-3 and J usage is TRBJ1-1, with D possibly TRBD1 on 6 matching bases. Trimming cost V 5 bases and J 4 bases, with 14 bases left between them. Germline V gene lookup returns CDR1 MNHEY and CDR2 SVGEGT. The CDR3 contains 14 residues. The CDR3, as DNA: TGTGCCAGCAGTACCGGGGAGGGGGGCACTGAAGCTTTCTTT. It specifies CASSTGEGGTEAFF.

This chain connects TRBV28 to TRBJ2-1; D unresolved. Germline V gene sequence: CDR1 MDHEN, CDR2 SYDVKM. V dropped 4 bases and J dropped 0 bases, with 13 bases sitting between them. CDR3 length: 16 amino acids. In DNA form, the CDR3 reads TGTGCCAGCAGTTCCCCCGGTCGGAGCTCCTACAATGAGCAGTTCTTC. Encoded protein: CASSSPGRSSYNEQFF.

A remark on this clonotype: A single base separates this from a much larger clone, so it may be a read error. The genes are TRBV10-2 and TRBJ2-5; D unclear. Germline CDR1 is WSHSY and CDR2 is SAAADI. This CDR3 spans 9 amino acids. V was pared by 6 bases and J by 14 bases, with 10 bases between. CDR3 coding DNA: TGCGCCAGCAGGGGCCTCAACTACTTC. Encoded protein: CASRGLNYF.

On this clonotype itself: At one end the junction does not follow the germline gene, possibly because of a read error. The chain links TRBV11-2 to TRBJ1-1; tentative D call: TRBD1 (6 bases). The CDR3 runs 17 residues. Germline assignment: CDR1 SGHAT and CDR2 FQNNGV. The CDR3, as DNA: TGTACCAGTAACTTAATGGGTACAGGGAAGTTAGTCCGTGAAGCTTTCTTT. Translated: CTSNLMGTGKLVREAFF.

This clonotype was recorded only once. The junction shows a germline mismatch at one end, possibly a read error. The CDR3 is CGSPGLADTGELFF. The CDR3, as DNA: TGTGGCAGCCCGGGACTAGCGGACACCGGGGAGCTGTTTTTT. The V call is TRBV11-3, the J call TRBJ2-2; 11 bases are shared with TRBD2. The CDR3 totals 14 residues. CDR1 and CDR2 (germline): SGHNT, YENEEA.

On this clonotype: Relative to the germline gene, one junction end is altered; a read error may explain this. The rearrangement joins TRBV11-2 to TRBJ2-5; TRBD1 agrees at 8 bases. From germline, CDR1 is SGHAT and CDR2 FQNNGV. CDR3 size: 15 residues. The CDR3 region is CASSLARGQMETQYF. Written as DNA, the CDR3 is TGTGCTAGCAGCTTAGCCAGGGGGCAGATGGAGACCCAGTACTTC.

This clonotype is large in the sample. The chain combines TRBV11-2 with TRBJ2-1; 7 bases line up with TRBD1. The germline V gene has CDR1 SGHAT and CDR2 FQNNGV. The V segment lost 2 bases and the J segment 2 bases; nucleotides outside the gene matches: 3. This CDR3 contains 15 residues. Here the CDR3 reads CASSLTGAAYNEQFF. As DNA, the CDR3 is TGTGCCAGCAGCTTAACAGGGGCAGCCTACAATGAGCAGTTCTTC.

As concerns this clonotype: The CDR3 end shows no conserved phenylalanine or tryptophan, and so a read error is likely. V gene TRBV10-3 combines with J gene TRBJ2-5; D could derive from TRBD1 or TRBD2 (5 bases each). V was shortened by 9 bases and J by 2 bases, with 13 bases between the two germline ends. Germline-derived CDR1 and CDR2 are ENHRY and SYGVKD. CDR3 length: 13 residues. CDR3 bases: TGTGCCATATCGGGGCTTAGGCAAGAGACCCAGTACTTA. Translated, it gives CAISGLRQETQYL.

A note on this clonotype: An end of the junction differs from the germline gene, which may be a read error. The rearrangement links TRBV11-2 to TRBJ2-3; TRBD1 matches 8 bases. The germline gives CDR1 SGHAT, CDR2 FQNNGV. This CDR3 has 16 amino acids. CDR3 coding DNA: TGTGCCAGCATCTTAGATCGGACAGGGAAGACAGATACGCAGTATTTT. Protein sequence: CASILDRTGKTDTQYF.

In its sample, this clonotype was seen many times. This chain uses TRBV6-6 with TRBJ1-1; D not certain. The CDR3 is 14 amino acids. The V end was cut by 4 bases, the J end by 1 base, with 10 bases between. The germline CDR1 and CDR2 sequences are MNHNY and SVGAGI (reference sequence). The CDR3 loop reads CASSWTVTNTEAFF. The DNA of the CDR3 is TGTGCCAGCAGTTGGACGGTCACGAACACTGAAGCTTTCTTT.

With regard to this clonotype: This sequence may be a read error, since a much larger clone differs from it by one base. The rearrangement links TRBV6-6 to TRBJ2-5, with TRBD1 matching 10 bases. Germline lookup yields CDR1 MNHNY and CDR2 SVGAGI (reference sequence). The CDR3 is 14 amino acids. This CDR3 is CASSYGTGEETQHF. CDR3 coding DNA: TGTGCCAGCAGTTATGGGACAGGGGAAGAGACCCAGCACTTC.

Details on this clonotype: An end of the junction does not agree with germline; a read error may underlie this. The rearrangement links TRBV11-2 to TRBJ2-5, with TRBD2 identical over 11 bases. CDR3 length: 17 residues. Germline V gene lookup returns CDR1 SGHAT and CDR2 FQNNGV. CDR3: CASSLVTSGRPQETRYF. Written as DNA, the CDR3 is TGTGCCAGTAGCTTAGTCACTAGCGGGAGACCCCAAGAGACCCGGTACTTC.

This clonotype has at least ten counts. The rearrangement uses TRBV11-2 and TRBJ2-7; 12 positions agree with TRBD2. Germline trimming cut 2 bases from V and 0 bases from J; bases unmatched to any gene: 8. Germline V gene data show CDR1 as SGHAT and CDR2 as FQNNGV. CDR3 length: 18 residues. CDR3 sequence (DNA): TGTGCCAGCAGCTTACACCCCCGGACTAGCGGGACCTCCTACGAGCAGTACTTC. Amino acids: CASSLHPRTSGTSYEQYF.

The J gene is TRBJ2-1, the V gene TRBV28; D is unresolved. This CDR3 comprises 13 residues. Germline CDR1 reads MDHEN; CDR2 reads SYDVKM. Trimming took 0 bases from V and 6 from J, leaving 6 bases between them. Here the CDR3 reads CASSLWNSNEQFF. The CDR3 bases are TGTGCCAGCAGTTTATGGAACAGCAATGAGCAGTTCTTC. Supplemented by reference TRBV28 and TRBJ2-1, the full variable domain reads DVKVTQSSRYLVKRTGEKVFLECVQDMDHENMFWYRQDPGLGLRLIYFSYDVKMKEKGDIPEGYSVSREKKERFSLILESASTNQTSMYLCASSLWNSNEQFFGPGTRLTVL.

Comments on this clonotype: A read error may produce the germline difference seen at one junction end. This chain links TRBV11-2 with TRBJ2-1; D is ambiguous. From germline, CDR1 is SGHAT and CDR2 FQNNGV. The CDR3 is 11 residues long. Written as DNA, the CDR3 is TGTGCCAGCGGCGCGAACAATGGGCAGTTCTTC. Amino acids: CASGANNGQFF.

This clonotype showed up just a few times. CDR3 coding DNA: TGTGCCAGCAGTTACTCAGCCCCCTACAATGAGCAGTTCTTC. This codes for CASSYSAPYNEQFF. The chain couples TRBV6-5 to TRBJ2-1; D not resolved. V lost 0 bases, J lost 2 bases, and 5 bases lay in between. CDR1 MNHEY and CDR2 SVGAGI come from the germline V gene. The CDR3 consists of 14 residues.